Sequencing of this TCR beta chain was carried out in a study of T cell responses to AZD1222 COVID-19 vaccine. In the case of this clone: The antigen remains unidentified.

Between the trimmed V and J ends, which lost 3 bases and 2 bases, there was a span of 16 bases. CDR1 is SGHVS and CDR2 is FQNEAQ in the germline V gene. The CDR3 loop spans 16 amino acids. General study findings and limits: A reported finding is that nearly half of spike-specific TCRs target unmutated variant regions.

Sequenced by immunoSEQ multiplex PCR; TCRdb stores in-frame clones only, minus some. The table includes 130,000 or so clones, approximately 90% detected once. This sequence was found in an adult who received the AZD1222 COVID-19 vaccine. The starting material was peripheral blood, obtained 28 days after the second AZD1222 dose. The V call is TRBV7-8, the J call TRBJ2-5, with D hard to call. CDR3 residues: CASSFITANSQETQYF. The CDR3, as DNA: TGTGCCAGCAGCTTCATTACAGCGAACTCACAAGAGACCCAGTACTTC.